This T cell receptor (beta chain) originates from a study of CD8 T cells in Susac syndrome. TCR beta from blood CD8+ and CD4+ T cells was sequenced. FACS enriched CD8+ TEMRA cells, while bulk CD8+ and CD4+ were negatively isolated. An input of about 0.5 to 1 ug of RNA was subjected to reverse transcription using random hexamers. Amplification of TCR beta CDR3 was carried out by immunoSEQ multiplex PCR, which covered 54 Vbeta and 13 Jbeta segments. TCRdb passed the immunoSEQ multiplex PCR reads through MiXCR, listing each CDR3 protein once. The repertoire has around 130,000 distinct CDR3 sequences, around nine tenths of them found once; the top ten carry about 0.25%. On this clonotype: What it recognizes is unknown.

J was trimmed by 1 base and V by 0 bases; bases with no gene match: 5. The CDR3 is 16 residues long. Germline V gene lookup returns CDR1 SGHTA and CDR2 FQGNSA. General study points: It was acknowledged by the study that relatively few individuals were included in its TCR sequencing and HLA analysis.

The specimen was CD8+ T cells from PBMCs. V is TRBV7-2 and J is TRBJ1-1, with TRBD1 identical over 7 bases. The origin of this receptor is a human donor with multiple sclerosis. The CDR3 DNA reads TGTGCCAGCAGCTTAGCTGGACAGGAATGGAACACTGAAGCTTTCTTT. Its protein product is CASSLAGQEWNTEAFF. Full variable domain (missing parts from reference TRBV7-2 and TRBJ1-1): GAGVSQSPSNKVTEKGKDVELRCDPISGHTALYWYRQSLGQGLEFLIYFQGNSAPDKSGLPSDRFSAERTGGSVSTLTIQRTQQEDSAVYLCASSLAGQEWNTEAFFGQGTRLTVV.